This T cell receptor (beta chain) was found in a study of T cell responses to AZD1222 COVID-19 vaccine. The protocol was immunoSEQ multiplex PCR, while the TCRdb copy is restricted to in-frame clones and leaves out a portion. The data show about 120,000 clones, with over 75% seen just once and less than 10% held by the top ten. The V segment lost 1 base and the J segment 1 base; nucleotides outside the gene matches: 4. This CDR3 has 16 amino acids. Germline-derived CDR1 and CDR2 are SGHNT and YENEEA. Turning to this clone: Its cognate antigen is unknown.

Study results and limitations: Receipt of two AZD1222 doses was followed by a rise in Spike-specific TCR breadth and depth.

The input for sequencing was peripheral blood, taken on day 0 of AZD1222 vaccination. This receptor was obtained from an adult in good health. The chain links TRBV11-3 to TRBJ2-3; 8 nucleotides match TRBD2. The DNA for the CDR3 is TGTGCCAGCAGCTTAGTAGCGGGACGACGCACAGATACGCAGTATTTT. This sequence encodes CASSLVAGRRTDTQYF. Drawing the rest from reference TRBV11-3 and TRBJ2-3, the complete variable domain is EAGVVQSPRYKIIEKKQPVAFWCNPISGHNTLYWYLQNLGQGPELLIRYENEEAVDDSQLPKDRFSAERLKGVDSTLKIQPAELGDSAVYLCASSLVAGRRTDTQYFGPGTRLTVL.